This T cell receptor beta chain was recorded in a study of T cells in Graves' hyperthyroidism and ophthalmopathy (dated by TCRdb to about 2019). Background on the whole study: Peripheral blood samples were taken at the time of initial diagnosis, prior to any treatment. A discovery cohort of roughly 100 patients, about 43 with Graves' ophthalmopathy and approximately 60 with stable Graves' hyperthyroidism, was used to find distinguishing TCR V-J signatures. An independent validation cohort of fewer than 20 hyperthyroidism patients and approximately 16 patients who later progressed to ophthalmopathy tested prospective prediction of ophthalmopathy. For training and testing, the 80 to 100 patients in the discovery cohort were randomly divided in a 7:3 ratio. In addition, the study compared T-cell repertoires in thyroid tissue and in blood from roughly 6 Graves' hyperthyroidism patients. After sampling, hyperthyroidism patients received methimazole starting at 30 mg daily, and ophthalmopathy patients received high-dose intravenous methylprednisolone. TCR Vbeta CDR3 sequencing of 130 to 150 peripheral blood samples (under 45 ophthalmopathy, 70 to 85 hyperthyroidism and roughly 17 progressor patients) is reported in the paper.

Trimming removed 3 bases from V and 3 bases from J, leaving 14 bases between the germline ends. Via the germline V gene (reference sequence), CDR1 is MNHEY and CDR2 SMNVEV. From the cysteine up to the phenylalanine, the CDR3 has a length of 15 residues. The read is trimmed to its CDR3 DNA, 45 bases read in frame from base 1. Stable Graves' hyperthyroidism was defined as no progression to ophthalmopathy during 18 months of follow-up. Hyperthyroidism patients were newly diagnosed, with disease duration under 2 months, and aged 18 to 65 years. Any patient with an uncontrolled infection, another autoimmune disease, pregnancy or lactation was excluded. Diagnoses were based on clinical symptoms, serum thyroxine and TRAb, thyroid ultrasound and orbital computed tomography. Ficoll-Paque density gradient centrifugation was used to isolate PBMCs from 8 to 10 ml of fresh peripheral blood. Trizol reagent was used to extract total RNA, and RNA quality was then checked on an Agilent 2100 Bioanalyzer.

Results the study describes overall, beyond this receptor: Sample size was not statistically predetermined, and blinding of investigators to group allocation was not performed. During validation, the model predicted progression to ophthalmopathy a median of about 6.3 months ahead of onset, with roughly 65% sensitivity and about 72% specificity. Most expanded thyroid clonotypes (frequency above 0.001) were also detected in blood, a finding suggesting that blood repertoires may reflect thyroid immune responses. A 13 V-J signature model separated ophthalmopathy from stable hyperthyroidism, with approximately 86% sensitivity and 81.08% specificity in cross-validation and 80%/75% in testing.

This clonotype has ten or more counts. Its antigen is still unknown. There are no base qualities to consult, and no much larger clone falls within one base. The TCR beta CDR3 regions were amplified from RNA transcripts. A first-round RT-PCR of the TCR CDR3 used the HTBI primer set with the Qiagen OneStep RT-PCR kit. Libraries were constructed in a second round of multiplex PCR, after which size selection and purification were performed. The libraries were sequenced on an Illumina HiSeq2000 using paired-end 100 bp reads. As for how the authors treated the data: Raw data were processed with SOAPnuke, discarding reads with adapters, uncalled bases, mean Phred below 15, or no exact constant-primer or identifier match. COPE v1.2.5 was used to merge high-quality paired reads, and clonotypes were defined as unique nucleotide sequences. MiTCR v1.1 was used to align the clonotypes against IMGT TRBV, TRBD and TRBJ reference segments. Analysis was restricted to V-J combinations with a frequency above 0.0001, which covered roughly 99% of repertoires. The TCS score was defined as F50 (clonal expansion) divided by E x V (chaos), with BLOSUM62-based TCRdist calculated between CDR3 peptides within each V-J. Welch's t-statistics and random forest reduced roughly 530 V-J features to fewer than 15, which were used in a naive Bayes classifier (R e1071). The public reads were reprocessed in TCRdb via fastp at Q25 and MiXCR, keeping in-frame beta chains. Each entry merges the rows of one CDR3 protein and shows their most common DNA and genes. The V and J calls and clone size are TCRdb's, not the authors'. The sample yields more than 600,000 distinct CDR3 sequences; 16% were counted once. The ten largest clones add up to over 7.5% of the sample.

The receptor was isolated from a man younger than 35 with Graves' hyperthyroidism. This chain is built from TRBV27 and TRBJ2-5; D gene: possibly TRBD2, on 5 matching bases. The sample comprised blood. The CDR3 protein is CASSLRASYEETQYF. The nucleotide sequence reads as follows: TGTGCCAGCAGTTTGAGGGCTAGCTACGAAGAGACCCAGTACTTC.